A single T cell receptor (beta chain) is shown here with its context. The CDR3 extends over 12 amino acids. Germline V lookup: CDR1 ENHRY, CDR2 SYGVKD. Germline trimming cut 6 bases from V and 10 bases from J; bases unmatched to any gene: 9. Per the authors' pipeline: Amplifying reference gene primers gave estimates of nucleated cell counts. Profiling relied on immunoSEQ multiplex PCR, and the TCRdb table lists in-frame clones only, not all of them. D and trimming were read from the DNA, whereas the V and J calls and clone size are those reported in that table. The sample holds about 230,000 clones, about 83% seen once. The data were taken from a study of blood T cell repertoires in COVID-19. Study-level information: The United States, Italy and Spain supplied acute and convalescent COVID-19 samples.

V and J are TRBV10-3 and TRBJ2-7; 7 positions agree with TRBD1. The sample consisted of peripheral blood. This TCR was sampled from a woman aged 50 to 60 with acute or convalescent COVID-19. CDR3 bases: TGTGCCATCAGGGGAGAAACAGGGGCCCAGTACTTC. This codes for CAIRGETGAQYF.